The clone carrying this T cell receptor beta chain showed up many times. Its target is not known. The source material, RNA transcripts, was used to amplify TCR beta CDR3 regions. A set of HTBI primers served as the primers for a first-round RT-PCR of the TCR CDR3. TCRdb called the multiplex PCR reads again in MiXCR, with one record for every CDR3 protein. This sample has about 700,000 distinct CDR3 sequences; 13% to 15% occur once, and the top ten carry roughly 10%. This record comes from a study of T cells in Graves' hyperthyroidism and ophthalmopathy. Broader study findings: Most clonotypes expanded in the thyroid (above 0.001) were also present in blood.

V lost 2 bases and J 4 bases, leaving 11 bases between the germline ends. Germline V gene lookup returns CDR1 GTSNPN and CDR2 SVGIG (reference sequence). The CDR3 runs to 13 residues. The hyperthyroidism was newly diagnosed and had lasted under 2 months; the patients were aged 18 to 65. Every diagnosis used clinical symptoms, serum thyroxine and TRAb, thyroid ultrasound and orbital computed tomography. The sequenced sample was blood. This chain joins TRBV30 and TRBJ1-2; no clear D. The TCR comes from a woman between 18 and 29 years old with Graves' hyperthyroidism. The CDR3 DNA follows: TGTGCCTGGAGTTCGGGGAATTCCTATGGCTACACCTTC. This encodes CAWSSGNSYGYTF.